One and the same sample provided the 18 T cell receptor beta chains below, sequenced in a study of blood T cell repertoires in COVID-19. Sequencing used immunoSEQ multiplex PCR; TCRdb keeps in-frame clones, though not all of them. The sample has about 140,000 clones, 65% to 90% seen once. Sequencing input: peripheral blood. Receptors were obtained from a man aged 55 to 69 with active or convalescent COVID-19.

This clone has just one count. This chain links TRBV7-2 with TRBJ1-6, with a weak D call TRBD1 (6 bases). The CDR3 covers 16 residues. V lost 10 bases and J lost 2, with 18 bases in between. Looked up from germline, CDR1 is SGHTA and CDR2 is FQGNSA. CDR3 DNA sequence: TGTGCCACCCTAGGGGGGGCGGCAGCCTATAATTCACCCCTCCACTTT. Translation: CATLGGAAAYNSPLHF.

The rearrangement uses TRBV7-2 and TRBJ1-4; D is possibly TRBD1 (6 bases). The CDR3 runs 13 residues. With 8 bases removed from V and 7 bases from J, the gap between germline ends came to 14 bases. Germline CDR1 and CDR2: SGHTA and FQGNSA. CDR3 coding DNA: TGTGCCAGCTCCCCGGGCAGGGGTGAAAAACTGTTTTTT. Its protein product is CASSPGRGEKLFF.

V is TRBV7-9 and J is TRBJ1-1, with 9 nucleotides matching TRBD1. Germline loops: CDR1 SEHNR, CDR2 FQNEAQ (reference sequence). V was clipped by 7 bases and J by 11 bases; unmatched bases: 14. The length of the CDR3 is 14 residues. CDR3 amino acids: CASTEAGDRVFAFF. DNA for the CDR3: TGTGCCAGCACCGAAGCGGGGGACAGGGTGTTTGCTTTCTTT. The whole variable domain, filled in from reference TRBV7-9 and TRBJ1-1, reads DTGVSQNPRHKITKRGQNVTFRCDPISEHNRLYWYRQTLGQGPEFLTYFQNEAQLEKSRLLSDRFSAERPKGSFSTLEIQRTEQGDSAMYLCASTEAGDRVFAFFGQGTRLTVV.

DNA for the CDR3: TGTGCCAGCAGCCTAGGGACAGAGTACGAGCAGTACTTC. The encoded protein is CASSLGTEYEQYF. The rearrangement joins TRBV5-6 to TRBJ2-7; 7 bases align to TRBD1. The J segment lost 4 bases and the V segment lost 4 bases, leaving 5 bases of the junction unmatched. Germline CDR1 SGHDT, CDR2 YYEEEE. The CDR3 totals 13 residues.

The CDR3: CASSLVRDEQFF. The DNA for the CDR3 is TGTGCCAGCAGCTTGGTGAGGGATGAGCAGTTCTTC. The chain recombines TRBV5-6 with TRBJ2-1, with D possibly matching TRBD2 (5 bases). Germline assignment: CDR1 SGHDT and CDR2 YYEEEE. The germline V and J ends were trimmed by 0 bases and 8 bases, with 6 bases remaining between them. This CDR3 has 12 residues. The variable domain in full, completed from reference TRBV5-6 and TRBJ2-1, reads DAGVTQSPTHLIKTRGQQVTLRCSPKSGHDTVSWYQQALGQGPQFIFQYYEEEERQRGNFPDRFSGHQFPNYSSELNVNALLLGDSALYLCASSLVRDEQFFGPGTRLTVL.

The V call is TRBV3-1 (or the pseudogene TRBV3-2), the J call TRBJ1-5; D is unclear. This CDR3 region has 13 residues. The V gene's germline CDR1 is LGHDT and CDR2 YNNKEL (reference sequence). With 4 bases removed from V and 1 base from J, the gap between germline ends came to 5 bases. CDR3 coding DNA: TGTGCCAGCAGCCTACAGAGCAATCAGCCCCAGCATTTT. This encodes CASSLQSNQPQHF.

The chain combines TRBV3-1 (or the pseudogene TRBV3-2) with TRBJ1-2; 9 bases map to TRBD1. CDR1 LGHDT and CDR2 YNNKEL come from the germline V gene (reference sequence). CDR3 size: 14 residues. The ends lost 3 bases at V and 6 bases at J; junction bases unmatched: 5. The CDR3 sequence: CASSHRTGVDGYTF. The CDR3 DNA reads as TGTGCCAGCAGCCATAGGACAGGGGTTGATGGCTACACCTTC.

J is TRBJ1-3 and V is TRBV30; D uncertain. Between the trimmed V and J ends, which lost 5 bases and 3 bases, there was a span of 17 bases. The V gene's germline CDR1 is GTSNPN and CDR2 SVGIG (reference sequence). The CDR3 contains 15 residues. CDR3 DNA: TGTGCCTGGTCGGGCTGGGGAGAACTTGGAAACACCATATATTTT. It codes for CAWSGWGELGNTIYF.

This chain links TRBV7-2 with TRBJ2-1, with 10 bases lining up with TRBD1. CDR3 size: 16 residues. CDR1 and CDR2 (germline): SGHTA, FQGNSA. With V trimmed by 2 bases and J by 7 bases, 8 bases remained unmatched. In nucleotides, the CDR3 is TGTGCCAGCAGCTTAACAGCCGGGACAGGGGTGAATGAGCAGTTCTTC. As protein: CASSLTAGTGVNEQFF. Variable domain in full (rest from reference TRBV7-2 and TRBJ2-1): GAGVSQSPSNKVTEKGKDVELRCDPISGHTALYWYRQSLGQGLEFLIYFQGNSAPDKSGLPSDRFSAERTGGSVSTLTIQRTQQEDSAVYLCASSLTAGTGVNEQFFGPGTRLTVL.

The V and J genes are TRBV11-2 and TRBJ1-1; perhaps TRBD1 as D (5 bases). V lost 0 bases and J 7 bases, leaving 15 bases between the germline ends. This CDR3 contains 15 residues. From germline, CDR1 is SGHAT and CDR2 FQNNGV. The CDR3 DNA reads as TGTGCCAGCAGCTTAGAAATCGGTTTAAGGGGTGAAGCTTTCTTT. Translating it yields CASSLEIGLRGEAFF.

There are a few counts of this clone. The chain couples TRBV13 to TRBJ1-2; 9 bases match TRBD1. The CDR3 is 14 amino acids. Germline V gene lookup returns CDR1 PRHDT and CDR2 FYEKMQ (reference sequence). The V and J ends lost 5 bases and 3 bases, in that order; junction bases with no gene match: 4. As DNA, the CDR3 is TGTGCCAGCAGCCAGGGACAGGGTTACTATGGCTACACCTTC. Protein sequence: CASSQGQGYYGYTF.

The V call is TRBV6-5, the J call TRBJ1-2, with 8 bases that match TRBD1. The CDR3 is made up of 12 amino acids. Germline V gives CDR1 MNHEY, CDR2 SVGAGI. With 5 bases clipped from V and 8 bases from J, the junction kept 4 bases outside the gene matches. The CDR3 here is CASSTGGRGYTF. DNA of the CDR3: TGTGCCAGCAGTACAGGGGGACGGGGCTACACCTTC.

The V gene is TRBV13, the J gene TRBJ2-3; TRBD1 matches 10 bases. Germline values: CDR1 PRHDT, CDR2 FYEKMQ (reference sequence). The CDR3 sequence is 15 residues long. J gave up 3 bases and V 8 bases, and 8 bases lay outside the gene matches. Here the CDR3 reads CASLIEGQGTDTQYF. The CDR3 DNA is TGTGCCAGCTTAATAGAGGGACAGGGGACAGATACGCAGTATTTT. Looking up the rest from reference TRBV13 and TRBJ2-3 gives the full variable domain: AAGVIQSPRHLIKEKRETATLKCYPIPRHDTVYWYQQGPGQDPQFLISFYEKMQSDKGSIPDRFSAQQFSDYHSELNMSSLELGDSALYFCASLIEGQGTDTQYFGPGTRLTVL.

The chain uses TRBV10-2 and TRBJ2-1, with D possibly being TRBD2 (6 bases). Germline CDR1 reads WSHSY; CDR2 reads SAAADI. The V end was cut by 5 bases, the J end by 7 bases, with 15 bases between. This CDR3 comprises 14 residues. CDR3 protein: CASSSTGDGNEQFF. Here the CDR3 DNA reads TGCGCCAGCAGTTCGACGGGAGATGGAAATGAGCAGTTCTTC.

The J gene is TRBJ2-7, the V gene TRBV29-1; D is possibly TRBD1 (6 bases). The V end was cut by 6 bases, the J end by 3 bases, with 12 bases between. Germline CDR1 and CDR2: SQVTM and ANQGSEA. CDR3 length: 12 amino acids. The CDR3 loop reads CSVSGDGYEQYF. Written as DNA, the CDR3 is TGCAGCGTGTCAGGGGATGGCTACGAGCAGTACTTC.

The V gene is TRBV4-1, the J gene TRBJ2-1, with 7 bases identical to TRBD1. Germline CDR1 is MGHRA and CDR2 is YSYEKL. The CDR3 has 17 residues. J lost 4 bases, V lost 2 bases, and 11 bases had no gene match. The CDR3 sequence is CASSQSYRDREYNEQFF. The CDR3, as DNA: TGCGCCAGCAGCCAATCTTACCGGGACAGAGAATACAATGAGCAGTTCTTC.

The chain uses TRBV6-4 and TRBJ2-3; 7 nucleotides match TRBD1. Trimming took 3 bases from V and 10 from J; bases not matched to a gene: 4. This CDR3 is 12 amino acids long. Germline V gene lookup returns CDR1 MRHNA and CDR2 SNTAGT. For the CDR3, the DNA is TGTGCCAGCAGTGATCAACAGGGGTCGCAGTATTTT. It translates to CASSDQQGSQYF.

The J gene is TRBJ1-3, the V gene TRBV7-2; tentative D call: TRBD1 (5 bases). Germline V lookup: CDR1 SGHTA, CDR2 FQGNSA. Between the trimmed V and J ends, which lost 7 bases and 4 bases, there was a span of 17 bases. CDR3 size: 15 residues. The DNA for the CDR3 is TGTGCCAGCAACTATGACAATCAGGGCGGAAACACCATATATTTT. Its protein is CASNYDNQGGNTIYF.